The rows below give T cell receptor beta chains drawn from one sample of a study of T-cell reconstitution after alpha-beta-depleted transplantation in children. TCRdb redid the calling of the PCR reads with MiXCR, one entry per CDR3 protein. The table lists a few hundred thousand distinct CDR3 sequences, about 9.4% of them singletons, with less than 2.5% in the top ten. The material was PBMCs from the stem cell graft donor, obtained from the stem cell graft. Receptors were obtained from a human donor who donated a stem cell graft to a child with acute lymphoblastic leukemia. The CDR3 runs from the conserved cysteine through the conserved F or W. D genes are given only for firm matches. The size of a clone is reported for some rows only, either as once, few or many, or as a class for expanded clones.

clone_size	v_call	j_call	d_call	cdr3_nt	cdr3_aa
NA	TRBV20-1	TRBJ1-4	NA	TGCAGTGCTCGATATTTTGAAAAACTGTTTTTT	CSARYFEKLFF
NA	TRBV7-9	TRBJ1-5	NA	TGTGCCAGCAGGTTTGAAAATCAGCCCCAGCATTTT	CASRFENQPQHF
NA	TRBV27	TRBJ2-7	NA	TGTGCCAGCAGTTTATTGAGCTCGGCCGACACCTACGAGCAGTACTTC	CASSLLSSADTYEQYF
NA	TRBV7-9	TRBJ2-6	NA	TGTGCCAGCAGCTTAACTGGAACCCACCCTGGGGCCAACGTCCTGACTTTC	CASSLTGTHPGANVLTF
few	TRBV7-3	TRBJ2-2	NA	TGTGCCAGCAGCTTTGGGTACCCGAACACCGGGGAGCTGTTTTTT	CASSFGYPNTGELFF
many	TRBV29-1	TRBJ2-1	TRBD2	TGCAGCGTTGAAGATCGGGTGACTAGCTTCCTGGTACCAGAGCAGTTCTTC	CSVEDRVTSFLVPEQFF
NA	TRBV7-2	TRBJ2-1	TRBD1	TGTGCCAGCAGCCGGGGACAGTCGAGGGAGCAGTTCTTC	CASSRGQSREQFF
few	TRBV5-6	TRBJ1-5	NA	TGTGCCAGCAGCTTCTCTTCAGGGAGTCAGCCCCAGCATTTT	CASSFSSGSQPQHF
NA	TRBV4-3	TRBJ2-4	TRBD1	TGCGCCAGCAGCATAGGGACAGAAGCCTGGAACATTCAGTACTTC	CASSIGTEAWNIQYF
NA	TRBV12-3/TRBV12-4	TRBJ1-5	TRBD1	TGTGCCAGCAGTACCAGTACAGGGGTAGGCAATCAGCCCAAGCATTTT	CASSTSTGVGNQPKHF
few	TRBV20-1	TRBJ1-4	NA	TGCAGTGCTCCACAGGGTCCTGAGGAAAAACTGTTTTTT	CSAPQGPEEKLFF
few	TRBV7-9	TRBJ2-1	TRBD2	TGTGCCAGCAGCGGGGCGGGAGGGCGAAGTGAGCAGTTCTTC	CASSGAGGRSEQFF
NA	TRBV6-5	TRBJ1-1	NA	TGTGCCAGCAGTTCCATAGGAGGGGGTTCTATGAACACTGAAGCTTTCTTT	CASSSIGGGSMNTEAFF
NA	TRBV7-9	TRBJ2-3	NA	TGTGCCAGCAGCTTAACAAGGGCAGATACGCAGTATTTT	CASSLTRADTQYF
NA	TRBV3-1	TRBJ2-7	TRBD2	TGTGCCAGCAGTTTTCTTGGACAAAAGACTAGCGGGAGCTCCTACGAGCAGTACTTC	CASSFLGQKTSGSSYEQYF
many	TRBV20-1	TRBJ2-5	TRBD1	TGCAGTGCTACCCCACCAGGGGGTGATCTGTACCAAGAGACCCAGTACTTC	CSATPPGGDLYQETQYF
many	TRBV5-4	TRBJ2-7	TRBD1	TGTGCCAGCAGCCCGGGACAGGGCCCCATCGAGCAGTACTTC	CASSPGQGPIEQYF
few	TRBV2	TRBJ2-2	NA	TGTGCCAGCCTTTCAGCGAACACCGGGGAGCTGTTTTTT	CASLSANTGELFF
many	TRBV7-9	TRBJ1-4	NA	TGTGCCAGCAGCTCCGGTGGACATAGAGAAAAACTGTTTTTT	CASSSGGHREKLFF
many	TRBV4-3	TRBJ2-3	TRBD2	TGCGCCAGCAGCCAAGTCACTAGCGGGAGGACAGATACGCAGTATTTT	CASSQVTSGRTDTQYF
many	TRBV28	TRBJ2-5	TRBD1	TGTGCCAGCAGTCCGGGACAGGGGCTCGAGACCCAGTACTTC	CASSPGQGLETQYF
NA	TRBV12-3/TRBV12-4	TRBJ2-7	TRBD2	TGTGCCAGCAGTTTCGGACTAGCCAAGTACGAGCAGTACTTC	CASSFGLAKYEQYF
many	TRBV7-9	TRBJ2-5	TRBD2	TGTGCCAGCAGCTTATGGTCTAGCGGTTCACAAGAGACCCAGTACTTC	CASSLWSSGSQETQYF
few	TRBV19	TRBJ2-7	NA	TGTGCCAGTAGTCCAGGGTCGGTTAGCTGGGGCTACGAGCAGTACTTC	CASSPGSVSWGYEQYF
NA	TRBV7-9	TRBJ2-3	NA	TGTGCCAGCAGCGCACGGCTCACAGATACGCAGTATTTT	CASSARLTDTQYF
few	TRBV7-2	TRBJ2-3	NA	TGTGCCAGCAGCTCACCCCGAGGGGCTTCTAGCACAGATACGCAGTATTTT	CASSSPRGASSTDTQYF
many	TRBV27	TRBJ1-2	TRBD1	TGTGCCAGCAGTTTAAGTGGACAGGGCTATGGCTACACCTTC	CASSLSGQGYGYTF
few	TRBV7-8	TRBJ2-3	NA	TGTGCCAGCAGCTTAGCGAGCGGAGCCTATCTCTCTAGCACAGATACGCAGTATTTT	CASSLASGAYLSSTDTQYF
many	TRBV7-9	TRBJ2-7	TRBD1	TGTGCCAGCAGAACCACCGGGACAGGGATCTACGAGCAGTACTTC	CASRTTGTGIYEQYF
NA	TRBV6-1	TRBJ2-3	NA	TGTGCCAGCAGTAGGGGACCTAGGACAGATACGCAGTATTTT	CASSRGPRTDTQYF
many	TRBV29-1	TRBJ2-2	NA	TGCAGCGCCGGGACACCGAACACCGGGGAGCTGTTTTTT	CSAGTPNTGELFF
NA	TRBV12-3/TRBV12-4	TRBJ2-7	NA	TGTGCCAGCAGTTTAGGGGTCGAAGGAGGGCGCCCCTACGAGCAGTACTTC	CASSLGVEGGRPYEQYF
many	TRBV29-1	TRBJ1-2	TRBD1	TGCAGCGCCGACAGGGCGAGGTATGGCTACACCTTC	CSADRARYGYTF
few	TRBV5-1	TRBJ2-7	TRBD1	TGCGCCAGCAGCTTGTTTCAGGGGGCCTACGAGCAGTACTTC	CASSLFQGAYEQYF
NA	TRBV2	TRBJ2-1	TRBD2	TGTGCCAGCAGTGAGCCTTTAGCGGGAGAGGGGCTGGAGGAGCAGTTCTTC	CASSEPLAGEGLEEQFF
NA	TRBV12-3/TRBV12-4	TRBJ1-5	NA	TGTGCCAGCAGTTCGTTCGGGGTCAATCAGCCCCAGCATTTT	CASSSFGVNQPQHF
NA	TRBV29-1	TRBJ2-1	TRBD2	TGCAGCGTTGAAGAGTTGGGTAGCGGGAGGGCGAATGAGCAGTTCTTC	CSVEELGSGRANEQFF
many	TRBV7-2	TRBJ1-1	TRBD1	TGTGCCAGCAGCACAGGGGGCACTGAAGCTTTCTTT	CASSTGGTEAFF
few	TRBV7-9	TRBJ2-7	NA	TGTGCCAGCAGCCATCCTTATGGAGGGGACGAGCAGTACTTC	CASSHPYGGDEQYF
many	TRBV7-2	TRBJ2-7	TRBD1	TGTGCCAGCAGCTTAGGTGACAGGGGGCACGAGCAGTACTTC	CASSLGDRGHEQYF
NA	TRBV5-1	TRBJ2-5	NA	TGCGCCAGCAGCTCGGCAACCGGGGGCCAAGAGACCCAGTACTTC	CASSSATGGQETQYF
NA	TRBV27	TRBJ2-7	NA	TGTGCCAGCAGTTTCCAGGGGAAGCACGAGCAGTACTTC	CASSFQGKHEQYF